Following are 15 T cell receptor beta chains from one sample sequenced in a study of cytomegalovirus exposure and HLA in healthy donors. The PCR used 60 Vbeta and 13 Jbeta primers. The method was immunoSEQ multiplex PCR; TCRdb's version includes in-frame clones alone and lacks a portion of them. The top ten hold less than 2% of the sample, which has some 150,000 clones, 82% seen once. Sequencing was performed on PBMCs. The receptors come from a male donor in good health and CMV-seronegative.

This clone was recorded once. V usage is TRBV14 and J usage is TRBJ2-7, with TRBD1 as a possible D gene (6 bases). V lost 4 bases, J lost 6 bases, and 13 bases lay in between. CDR3 length: 13 residues. Germline V CDR1 and CDR2: SGHDN, FVKESK. CDR3 DNA sequence: TGTGCCAGCAGCCGGGACATCCTACGCGAGCAGTACTTC. Residues: CASSRDILREQYF.

The table lists this clone with a few counts. J is TRBJ1-1 and V is TRBV6-4; 8 nucleotides agree with TRBD1. Trimming took 5 bases from V and 1 from J; bases not matched to a gene: 3. The CDR3 covers 14 residues. Germline loops: CDR1 MRHNA, CDR2 SNTAGT. Here the CDR3 DNA reads TGTGCCAGCAGTCGGACAGGGACGAACACTGAAGCTTTCTTT. Encoded protein: CASSRTGTNTEAFF.

The rearrangement uses TRBV28 and TRBJ1-5; the D is unclear. Germline CDR1 and CDR2: MDHEN and SYDVKM. The CDR3 covers 15 residues. V was pared by 5 bases and J by 0 bases, with 11 bases between. The CDR3 nucleotides read TGTGCCAGCAGTCGAGCAGGAAATAGCAATCAGCCCCAGCATTTT. Its protein is CASSRAGNSNQPQHF.

This clone was detected once. The chain is built from TRBV15 and TRBJ2-7; tentative D call: TRBD1 (5 bases). CDR3 length equals 13 residues. Germline assignment: CDR1 LNHNV and CDR2 YYDKDF (reference sequence). V was trimmed by 2 bases and J by 4 bases, leaving 9 bases between them. The CDR3 is CATSRPQGYEQYF. CDR3 DNA: TGTGCCACCAGCAGACCTCAGGGTTACGAGCAGTACTTC. Full variable domain (missing parts from reference TRBV15 and TRBJ2-7): DAMVIQNPRYQVTQFGKPVTLSCSQTLNHNVMYWYQQKSSQAPKLLFHYYDKDFNNEADTPDNFQSRRPNTSFCFLDIRSPGLGDTAMYLCATSRPQGYEQYFGPGTRLTVT.

The V and J genes are TRBV7-6 and TRBJ2-2; D is unresolved. This CDR3 contains 15 residues. Germline CDR1 and CDR2: SGHVS and FNYEAQ. The V end was cut by 4 bases, the J end by 4 bases, with 13 bases between. The CDR3 DNA follows: TGTGCCAGCAGCTATGAGGTCGTCTCCACCGGGGAGCTGTTTTTT. Its translation: CASSYEVVSTGELFF.

V usage is TRBV7-3 and J usage is TRBJ2-1, with TRBD2 matching over 11 bases. Germline-derived CDR1 and CDR2 are SGHTA and FQGTGA. V gave up 4 bases and J gave up 4 bases; unmatched junction bases: 3. The CDR3 spans 15 residues. DNA for the CDR3: TGTGCCAGCAGCTCCCGACTAGCGGGGTACAATGAGCAGTTCTTC. It codes for CASSSRLAGYNEQFF.

The V call is TRBV5-6, the J call TRBJ2-1; 12 bases map to TRBD2. V shed 2 bases, J shed 9 bases, and the junction held 6 bases outside the gene matches. CDR1 is SGHDT, CDR2 YYEEEE, per germline. The CDR3 totals 15 residues. CDR3 DNA: TGTGCCAGCAGCTTTTCTAGCGGGAGGGCCGCTGAGCAGTTCTTC. Its translation: CASSFSSGRAAEQFF.

CDR3 sequence (DNA): TGTGCCACCAGCAGAGGGGGCAGGGGGTATGGCTACACCTTC. Its translation: CATSRGGRGYGYTF. The chain is built from TRBV15 and TRBJ1-2, with TRBD1 matching over 7 bases. V trimming: 1 base; J trimming: 5 bases; junction bases outside the gene matches: 4. The CDR3 length is 14 residues. Germline V gene data show CDR1 as LNHNV and CDR2 as YYDKDF (reference sequence).

The chain recombines TRBV28 with TRBJ1-2, with D possibly matching TRBD1 (5 bases). CDR3 length equals 15 residues. The V gene lost 0 bases and the J gene lost 8 bases, with 16 bases spanning the gap. Germline CDR1 MDHEN, CDR2 SYDVKM. For the CDR3, the DNA is TGTGCCAGCAGTTTATGGGCGTCAGGGTTGGAAGGCTACACCTTC. Amino acid sequence: CASSLWASGLEGYTF.

The chain has TRBV19 and TRBJ1-2; 11 bases line up with TRBD1. CDR1 is LNHDA, CDR2 SQIVND, per germline (reference sequence). Trimming removed 7 bases from V and 0 bases from J; junction bases left unmatched: 7. The CDR3 has 16 amino acids. In nucleotides, the CDR3 is TGTGCCAGTAATCGCGGGACAGGGGGTCCTAACTATGGCTACACCTTC. It translates to CASNRGTGGPNYGYTF.

The chain recombines TRBV10-3 with TRBJ2-2, with D perhaps TRBD2 (6 bases). Between the trimmed V and J ends, which lost 10 bases and 2 bases, there was a span of 8 bases. The germline V gene has CDR1 ENHRY and CDR2 SYGVKD. The CDR3 runs 12 residues. The CDR3 nucleotides read TGTGCCACCGGGACTAACACCGGGGAGCTGTTTTTT. Translation: CATGTNTGELFF.

Here the CDR3 DNA reads TGTGCCAGCAGGGGCGTGACAGGGGGCTCCGGGGAGCTGTTTTTT. Encoded protein: CASRGVTGGSGELFF. This sequence joins TRBV2 and TRBJ2-2, with TRBD1 identical over 10 bases. The trim removed 6 bases at V and 6 bases at J, leaving 7 bases unmatched. This CDR3 is built from 15 residues. Germline V gene sequence: CDR1 SNHLY, CDR2 FYNNEI.

J is TRBJ2-5 and V is TRBV4-1, with 7 bases identical to TRBD2. TRBJ2-7 explains the end of the DNA better; the J call may be wrong. The CDR3 has 15 amino acids. Germline V gives CDR1 MGHRA, CDR2 YSYEKL. The DNA of the CDR3 is TGCGCCAGCAGCCAGACCGGGACTACCCCCTACGAGCAGTACTTC. This translates into CASSQTGTTPYEQYF.

The rearrangement joins TRBV18 to TRBJ2-3; 9 positions match TRBD1. The V gene's germline CDR1 is KGHSH and CDR2 LQKENI. This CDR3 is built from 17 residues. J lost 2 bases, V lost 1 base, and 7 bases had no gene match. CDR3 coding DNA: TGTGCCAGCTCACCACAGGCGAGGACAGGGGCCACAGATACGCAGTATTTT. It translates to CASSPQARTGATDTQYF.

This clone was found a few times. The chain couples TRBV5-3 to TRBJ2-3; D unclear. TRBV5-3 is sorted into the ORF group, with uncertain function. V lost 2 bases and J 5 bases, leaving 21 bases between the germline ends. The CDR3 sequence is 17 residues long. The CDR3 protein is CARSLTVGSASGDTQYF. The CDR3 DNA reads TGTGCCAGAAGCTTAACCGTGGGTAGTGCCTCAGGAGATACGCAGTATTTT.